Sequencing of this T cell receptor (beta chain) was carried out in a study of identical twins. Template switching added a universal primer site; cDNA carried unique molecular identifiers. MiXCR, run by TCRdb on the 5' RACE reads, gives a single entry per CDR3 protein. The sample records around 300,000 distinct CDR3 sequences, less than 9% being singletons. The CDR3 extends over 14 amino acids. With 6 bases removed from V and 0 bases from J, the gap between germline ends came to 8 bases. Germline V gives CDR1 MNHEY, CDR2 SMNVEV (reference sequence). These data were likewise used in another study, on yellow fever vaccine responses in identical twins.

Input material: memory (CD45RO+) T cells sorted from blood. The TCR comes from a woman aged 18-29 years in good health. This rearrangement joins TRBV27 to TRBJ2-2; D may correspond to TRBD1 or TRBD2 (5 bases each). CDR3 nucleotides: TGTGCCAGCAGGGGGGTATCGAACACCGGGGAGCTGTTTTTT. It is translated as CASRGVSNTGELFF.